One T cell receptor (beta chain) is described in this entry. The method was immunoSEQ multiplex PCR; TCRdb's version includes in-frame clones alone and lacks a portion of them. The sample holds some 190,000 clones, approximately 80% seen once. The CDR3 sequence is 17 residues long. V dropped 0 bases and J dropped 2 bases, with 14 bases sitting between them. From germline, CDR1 is LNHDA and CDR2 SQIVND (reference sequence). The data were obtained in a study of blood T cell repertoires in COVID-19. Patients of the Seattle cohort, enrolled during active infection, were followed longitudinally. Sequenced input: peripheral blood. J is TRBJ1-5 and V is TRBV19, with D tentatively TRBD1 (5 bases). This receptor was taken from a woman aged 80 or over with COVID-19, enrolled during active disease. Here the CDR3 reads CASSIDSAGIGNQPQHF. For the CDR3, the DNA is TGTGCCAGTAGTATAGATTCCGCAGGGATTGGCAATCAGCCCCAGCATTTT.